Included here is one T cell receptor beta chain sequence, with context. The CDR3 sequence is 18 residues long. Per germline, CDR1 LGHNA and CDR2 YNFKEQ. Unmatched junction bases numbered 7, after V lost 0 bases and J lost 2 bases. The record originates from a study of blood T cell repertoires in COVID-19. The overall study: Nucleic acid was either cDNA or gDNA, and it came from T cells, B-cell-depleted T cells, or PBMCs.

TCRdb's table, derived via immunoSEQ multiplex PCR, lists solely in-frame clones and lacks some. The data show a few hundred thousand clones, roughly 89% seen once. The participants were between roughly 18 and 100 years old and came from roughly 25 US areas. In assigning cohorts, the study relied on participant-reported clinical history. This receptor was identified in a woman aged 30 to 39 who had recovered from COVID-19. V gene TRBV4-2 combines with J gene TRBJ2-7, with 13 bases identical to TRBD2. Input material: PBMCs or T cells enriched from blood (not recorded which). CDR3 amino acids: CASSQDSGGLAGPYEQYF. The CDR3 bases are TGTGCCAGCAGCCAAGACTCCGGGGGACTAGCGGGGCCCTACGAGCAGTACTTC.